The 27 T cell receptor beta chains below all came from one sample that was sequenced in a study of cytomegalovirus exposure and HLA in healthy donors. The PCR used 60 Vbeta and 13 Jbeta primers. The table came from immunoSEQ multiplex PCR; TCRdb's copy has only in-frame clones and leaves some out. Here the sample spans about 82,000 clones, less than 80% being singletons. Specimen: PBMCs. These receptor sequences come from a human donor in good health.

J is TRBJ2-7 and V is TRBV6-5, with 8 bases matching TRBD2. After removal of 4 bases from V and 0 bases from J, the junction contained 5 bases not matched to a gene. The CDR3 is 15 amino acids. CDR1 is MNHEY and CDR2 is SVGAGI in the germline V gene. The CDR3 is CASSSLAGPSYEQYF. Written as DNA, the CDR3 is TGTGCCAGCAGTTCTTTAGCGGGGCCCTCCTACGAGCAGTACTTC.

Only one count was recorded for this clone. The rearrangement uses TRBV7-8 and TRBJ1-5; 7 bases align to TRBD1. The junction had 3 bases not matched to a gene; V was cut back by 1 base and J by 0 bases. CDR1 and CDR2 (germline): SGHVS, FQNEAQ. The CDR3 extends over 16 amino acids. In DNA, the CDR3 is TGTGCCAGCAGCTTAGAGGACAGGTATAGCAATCAGCCCCAGCATTTT. Protein: CASSLEDRYSNQPQHF.

The V and J genes are TRBV6-1 and TRBJ2-5, with 7 bases identical to TRBD1. The closer fit of TRBJ2-7 to the DNA end suggests the J call may be wrong. In germline, CDR1 is MNHNS, CDR2 SASEGT. The CDR3 covers 13 residues. The CDR3 is CASSDEGALEQYF. The CDR3 DNA reads TGTGCCAGCAGTGACGAGGGGGCCCTCGAGCAGTACTTC.

The chain uses TRBV10-3 and TRBJ2-5, with 11 bases lining up with TRBD2. From germline, CDR1 is ENHRY and CDR2 SYGVKD. This CDR3 is built from 16 residues. Trimming removed 5 bases from V and 2 bases from J; junction bases left unmatched: 7. The CDR3 DNA follows: TGTGCCATCAGTCCTAGCGGGGGGCCCCAACAAGAGACCCAGTACTTC. It yields the protein CAISPSGGPQQETQYF.

This clone was found a few times. The rearrangement links TRBV10-2 to TRBJ1-5; maybe TRBD1 (5 bases). This CDR3 region has 14 residues. Germline V lookup: CDR1 WSHSY, CDR2 SAAADI. The V gene lost 7 bases and the J gene lost 3 bases, with 13 bases spanning the gap. In nucleotides, the CDR3 is TGCGCCAGCATGAGGCAGGGCGACAATCAGCCCCAGCATTTT. Protein product: CASMRQGDNQPQHF.

The V gene is TRBV6-1, the J gene TRBJ1-5; D gene unclear. Trimming removed 3 bases at V and 4 bases at J, with 16 bases between. Germline values: CDR1 MNHNS, CDR2 SASEGT. This CDR3 is 16 amino acids long. The CDR3 DNA sequence: TGTGCCAGCAGTGATGTCGGAAGGAGGGATAATCAGCCCCAGCATTTT. Protein product: CASSDVGRRDNQPQHF.

This rearrangement joins TRBV7-9 to TRBJ1-1; 7 positions agree with TRBD1. J was trimmed by 4 bases and V by 2 bases; bases with no gene match: 4. This CDR3 region has 14 residues. Germline loops: CDR1 SEHNR, CDR2 FQNEAQ (reference sequence). CDR3 protein: CASSLTGTATEAFF. CDR3 coding DNA: TGTGCCAGCAGCTTAACGGGGACAGCCACTGAAGCTTTCTTT.

The chain recombines TRBV4-1 with TRBJ2-5, with 7 bases fitting TRBD2. The CDR3 spans 13 residues. The germline V gene has CDR1 MGHRA and CDR2 YSYEKL. V gave up 8 bases and J gave up 7 bases; unmatched junction bases: 10. In DNA form, the CDR3 reads TGCGCCAGCCTCGGCGCGGGGGATAGGACCCAGTACTTC. Translated: CASLGAGDRTQYF.

The gene calls are TRBV6-1 and TRBJ2-2; D is perhaps TRBD1 (6 bases). The length of the CDR3 is 15 residues. Looked up from germline, CDR1 is MNHNS and CDR2 is SASEGT. Trimming took off 6 bases at V and 2 bases at J, with 13 bases between the two ends. CDR3 sequence reads: CASSGQRVNTGELFF. CDR3 nucleotides: TGTGCCAGCAGCGGACAGAGAGTTAACACCGGGGAGCTGTTTTTT.

V usage is TRBV7-2 and J usage is TRBJ1-3, with 7 nucleotides matching TRBD1. The CDR3 covers 18 residues. Germline CDR1 reads SGHTA; CDR2 reads FQGNSA. J was trimmed by 2 bases and V by 2 bases; bases with no gene match: 12. The CDR3, as DNA: TGTGCCAGCAGCTTATCTTGGACAGGCCCAGGGGCTGGAAACACCATATATTTT. Protein: CASSLSWTGPGAGNTIYF.

The chain has TRBV5-1 and TRBJ1-3; TRBD1 agrees at 7 bases. The CDR3 is made up of 15 amino acids. Trimming cost V 8 bases and J 3 bases; bases outside gene matches: 11. Germline V gene data show CDR1 as SGHRS and CDR2 as YFSETQ. The CDR3 sequence: CASSMTGSVGNTIYF. DNA for the CDR3: TGCGCCAGTTCCATGACAGGGTCGGTTGGAAACACCATATATTTT.

V and J are TRBV11-3 and TRBJ1-1; D gene ambiguous. Per the germline V gene, CDR1 is SGHNT and CDR2 is YENEEA. This CDR3 region has 14 residues. V lost 8 bases and J lost 0, with 13 bases in between. The CDR3 sequence: CASSLRGVNTEAFF. The CDR3, as DNA: TGTGCCAGCTCCCTTCGGGGAGTGAACACTGAAGCTTTCTTT.

This clone is a singleton in its sample. The rearrangement uses TRBV9 and TRBJ2-7; D is perhaps TRBD1 (5 bases). Germline lookup yields CDR1 SGDLS and CDR2 YYNGEE. CDR3 length equals 15 residues. Trimming removed 0 bases from V and 6 bases from J, with 16 bases in between. The CDR3 nucleotides are TGTGCCAGCAGCGTAGAGCTAGGCCCCAGGGTCGAGCAGTACTTC. Protein product: CASSVELGPRVEQYF.

As DNA, the CDR3 is TGCGCCAGCAGCTCCGGGACTAGCGGGGGGGCCGGGGCCTACAATGAGCAGTTCTTC. The encoded protein is CASSSGTSGGAGAYNEQFF. The chain carries TRBV5-1 and TRBJ2-1; 16 nucleotides align to TRBD2. V was clipped by 3 bases and J by 2 bases; unmatched bases: 8. CDR1 is SGHRS, CDR2 YFSETQ, per germline. The CDR3 is 19 residues long.

The chain couples TRBV7-6 to TRBJ2-2, with 9 bases fitting TRBD2. The CDR3 loop spans 16 amino acids. With V trimmed by 3 bases and J by 7 bases, 9 bases remained unmatched. The germline CDR1 and CDR2 sequences are SGHVS and FNYEAQ. The CDR3 nucleotides read TGTGCCAGCAGCTTCGGAAGCGGGGGGAAAAGCGGGGAGCTGTTTTTT. This gives the protein CASSFGSGGKSGELFF. Full variable domain (rest looked up from reference TRBV7-6 and TRBJ2-2): GAGVSQSPRYKVTKRGQDVALRCDPISGHVSLYWYRQALGQGPEFLTYFNYEAQQDKSGLPNDRFSAERPEGSISTLTIQRTEQRDSAMYRCASSFGSGGKSGELFFGEGSRLTVL.

The table lists this clone with a count of one. The gene calls are TRBV18 and TRBJ1-5; the D gene is possibly TRBD1 (5 bases). There are 15 residues in the CDR3. CDR1 is KGHSH, CDR2 LQKENI, per germline. The V end lost 3 bases, the J end lost 0 bases, and 9 bases lay between the germline ends. CDR3 loop: CASSPATASNQPQHF. The CDR3 bases are TGTGCCAGCTCACCGGCGACAGCTAGCAATCAGCCCCAGCATTTT. The whole variable domain, remainder taken from reference TRBV18 and TRBJ1-5, is NAGVMQNPRHLVRRRGQEARLRCSPMKGHSHVYWYRQLPEEGLKFMVYLQKENIIDESGMPKERFSAEFPKEGPSILRIQQVVRGDSAAYFCASSPATASNQPQHFGDGTRLSIL.

This clone was observed a few times. The chain has TRBV29-1 and TRBJ2-7; TRBD1 aligns across 11 bases. In germline, CDR1 is SQVTM, CDR2 ANQGSEA. The V segment lost 6 bases and the J segment 3 bases; nucleotides outside the gene matches: 10. The CDR3 contains 15 residues. This chain's CDR3 is CSVDDRDRGYYEQYF. The DNA of the CDR3 is TGCAGCGTCGACGATCGGGACAGGGGGTACTACGAGCAGTACTTC.

This clone was picked up a small number of times. The V and J genes are TRBV27 and TRBJ1-4; D call uncertain. Trimming cost V 6 bases and J 0 bases, with 11 bases left between them. The CDR3 is made up of 15 amino acids. Germline assignment: CDR1 MNHEY and CDR2 SMNVEV (reference sequence). The CDR3 loop is CASRINGATNEKLFF. In DNA, the CDR3 is TGTGCCAGCAGGATTAACGGTGCAACTAATGAAAAACTGTTTTTT.

This chain uses TRBV6-5 with TRBJ1-2; 7 nucleotides agree with TRBD1. V dropped 8 bases and J dropped 4; count of bases not matched to a gene: 10. This CDR3 comprises 14 residues. Per germline, CDR1 MNHEY and CDR2 SVGAGI. CDR3 nucleotide sequence: TGTGCCAGCGGGACAGCGGCGGGCTTCTATGGCTACACCTTC. This gives the protein CASGTAAGFYGYTF.

V gene TRBV19 combines with J gene TRBJ1-1; D may be TRBD1 (5 bases). The CDR3 loop spans 18 amino acids. V was trimmed by 7 bases and J by 0 bases, leaving 24 bases between them. From germline, CDR1 is LNHDA and CDR2 SQIVND (reference sequence). CDR3 nucleotide sequence: TGTGCCAGTAAGCCGAGACGGCAGGGAAGTTTCATGAACACTGAAGCTTTCTTT. This sequence encodes CASKPRRQGSFMNTEAFF.

The chain couples TRBV4-1 to TRBJ2-1; D remains unclear. Trimming cost V 1 base and J 0 bases, with 10 bases left between them. CDR1 is MGHRA, CDR2 YSYEKL, per germline. The CDR3 consists of 16 residues. The CDR3 sequence is CASSQVPSSSYNEQFF. For the CDR3, the DNA is TGCGCCAGCAGCCAAGTTCCCTCGAGCTCCTACAATGAGCAGTTCTTC.

This chain joins TRBV7-6 and TRBJ2-7; 7 positions agree with TRBD1. The V gene's germline CDR1 is SGHVS and CDR2 FNYEAQ. CDR3 length: 14 residues. V was clipped by 5 bases and J by 0 bases; unmatched bases: 4. CDR3 nucleotide sequence: TGTGCCAGCAGCGGGACAGCCGACTCCTACGAGCAGTACTTC. Residues: CASSGTADSYEQYF.

The rearrangement links TRBV7-9 to TRBJ2-1; weak D call: TRBD1 (5 bases). Trimming pared 5 bases from V and 9 bases from J, leaving 11 bases between. This CDR3 is 12 amino acids long. Germline V gene sequence: CDR1 SEHNR, CDR2 FQNEAQ (reference sequence). The CDR3 loop reads CASSQRTIEQFF. CDR3 nucleotides: TGTGCCAGCAGCCAGAGGACAATTGAGCAGTTCTTC.

This chain joins TRBV7-2 and TRBJ2-1, with D perhaps matching TRBD2 (5 bases). CDR1 is SGHTA and CDR2 is FQGNSA in the germline V gene. V lost 5 bases and J lost 2, with 10 bases in between. The CDR3 length is 14 residues. CDR3 sequence: CASSRIATYNEQFF. The CDR3 DNA reads TGTGCCAGCAGCCGGATAGCGACCTACAATGAGCAGTTCTTC.

The V gene is TRBV9, the J gene TRBJ2-3; 8 bases agree with TRBD1. There are 15 residues in the CDR3. J was trimmed by 0 bases and V by 4 bases; bases with no gene match: 4. Germline CDR1 is SGDLS and CDR2 is YYNGEE. As DNA, the CDR3 is TGTGCCAGCAGCCCGGGACAGGCAAGCACAGATACGCAGTATTTT. Translating it yields CASSPGQASTDTQYF.

The chain employs TRBV25-1 and TRBJ1-5; 9 bases agree with TRBD1. This CDR3 spans 18 amino acids. V trimming: 3 bases; J trimming: 0 bases; junction bases outside the gene matches: 9. The germline gives CDR1 MGHDK, CDR2 SYGVNS. The CDR3 bases are TGTGCCAGCAGTGACCACCGGGACAGGGAAGATAGCAATCAGCCCCAGCATTTT. Translated: CASSDHRDREDSNQPQHF.

The rearrangement joins TRBV6-5 to TRBJ1-1; no clear D. The CDR3 runs 11 residues. CDR1 MNHEY and CDR2 SVGAGI come from the germline V gene. Deletions cut 4 bases from V and 2 bases from J, with 2 bases between. Here the CDR3 reads CASSSNTEAFF. Written as DNA, the CDR3 is TGTGCCAGCAGTTCTAACACTGAAGCTTTCTTT.